The clone carrying this TCR beta chain was counted between two and nine times. Antigen unknown. TCRdb's copy holds only in-frame clones and misses some; the assay was immunoSEQ multiplex PCR. Of 9,400 or so clones listed, less than 85% are singletons. This CDR3 is 16 amino acids long. Deletions cut 7 bases from V and 0 bases from J, with 15 bases between. Germline V gene data show CDR1 as SGHAT and CDR2 as FQNNGV. This sample is part of a study of CD4+ T cells in melanoma. Regarding the study as a whole: Reportedly, melanoma neoantigen-specific CD4+ T cells showed varied differentiation states. CD8+ T cell, macrophage and B cell function reportedly correlated with neoantigen-specific CD4+ T cells.

The specimen was cells from a culture (not recorded whether cultured in vitro). The chain links TRBV11-2 to TRBJ1-4, with a tentative D call TRBD1 (5 bases). The TCR sequence derives from a human donor with melanoma. The CDR3 DNA sequence: TGTGCCAGCAACTCAAGGGGTTCTGCAACTAATGAAAAACTGTTTTTT. Translated, it gives CASNSRGSATNEKLFF.